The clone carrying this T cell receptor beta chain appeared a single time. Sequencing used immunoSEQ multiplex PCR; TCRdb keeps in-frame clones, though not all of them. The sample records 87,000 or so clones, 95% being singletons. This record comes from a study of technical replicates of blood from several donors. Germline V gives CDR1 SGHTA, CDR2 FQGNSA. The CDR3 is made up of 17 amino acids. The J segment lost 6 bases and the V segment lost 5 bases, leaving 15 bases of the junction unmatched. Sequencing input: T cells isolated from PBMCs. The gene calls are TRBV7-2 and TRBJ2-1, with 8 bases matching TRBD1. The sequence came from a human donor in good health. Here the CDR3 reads CASSPGDRLTPINEQFF. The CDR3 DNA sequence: TGTGCCAGCAGCCCGGGGGACAGGCTAACACCTATCAATGAGCAGTTCTTC.